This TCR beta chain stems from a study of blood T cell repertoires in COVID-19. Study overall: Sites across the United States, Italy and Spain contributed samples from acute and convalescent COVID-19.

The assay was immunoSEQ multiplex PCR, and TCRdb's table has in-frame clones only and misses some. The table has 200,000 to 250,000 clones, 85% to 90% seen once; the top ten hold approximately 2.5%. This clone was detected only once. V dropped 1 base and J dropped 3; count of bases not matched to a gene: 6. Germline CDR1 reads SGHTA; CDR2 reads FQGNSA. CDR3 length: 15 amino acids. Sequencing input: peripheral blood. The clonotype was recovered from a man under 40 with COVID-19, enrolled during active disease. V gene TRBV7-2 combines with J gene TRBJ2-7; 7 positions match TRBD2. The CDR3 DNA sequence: TGTGCCAGCAGCTTAGGCGGGAGTAGTGACTACGAGCAGTACTTC. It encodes CASSLGGSSDYEQYF.